This paragraph covers one TCR beta chain sequence. V lost 1 base to trimming and J lost 8 bases, with 9 bases between them. The CDR3 sequence is 13 residues long. Germline CDR1 is LGHNT and CDR2 is FRNRAP. This record belongs to a study of blood T cell repertoires in COVID-19. Generated by immunoSEQ multiplex PCR, the TCRdb table keeps only in-frame clones and is missing some. Among 200,000 to 250,000 clones listed, roughly 84% were seen once. Sequenced material: PBMCs or T cells enriched from blood (not recorded which). This chain connects TRBV12-5 to TRBJ2-1; D call uncertain. The source is a woman aged 40 to 49 who had recovered from COVID-19. CDR3 in DNA: TGTGCTAGTGGTTTGGGACAAATGGATGAGCAGTTCTTC. Residues: CASGLGQMDEQFF.